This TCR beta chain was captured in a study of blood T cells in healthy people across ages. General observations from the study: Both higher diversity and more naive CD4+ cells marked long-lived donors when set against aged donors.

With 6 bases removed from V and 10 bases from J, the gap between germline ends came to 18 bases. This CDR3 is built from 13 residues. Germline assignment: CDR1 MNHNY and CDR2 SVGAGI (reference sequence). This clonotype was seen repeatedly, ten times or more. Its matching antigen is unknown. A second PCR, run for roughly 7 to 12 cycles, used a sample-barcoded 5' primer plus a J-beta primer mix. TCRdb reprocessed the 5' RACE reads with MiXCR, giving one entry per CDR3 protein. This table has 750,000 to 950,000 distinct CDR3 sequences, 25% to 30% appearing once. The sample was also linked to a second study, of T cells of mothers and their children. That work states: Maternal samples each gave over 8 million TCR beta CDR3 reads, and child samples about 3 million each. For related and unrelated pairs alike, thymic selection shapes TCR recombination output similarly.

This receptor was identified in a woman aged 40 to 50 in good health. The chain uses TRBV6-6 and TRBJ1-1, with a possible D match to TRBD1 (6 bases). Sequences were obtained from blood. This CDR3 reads CASSPDRHLGAFF. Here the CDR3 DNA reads TGTGCCAGCAGCCCCGACAGGCATTTGGGAGCTTTCTTT.